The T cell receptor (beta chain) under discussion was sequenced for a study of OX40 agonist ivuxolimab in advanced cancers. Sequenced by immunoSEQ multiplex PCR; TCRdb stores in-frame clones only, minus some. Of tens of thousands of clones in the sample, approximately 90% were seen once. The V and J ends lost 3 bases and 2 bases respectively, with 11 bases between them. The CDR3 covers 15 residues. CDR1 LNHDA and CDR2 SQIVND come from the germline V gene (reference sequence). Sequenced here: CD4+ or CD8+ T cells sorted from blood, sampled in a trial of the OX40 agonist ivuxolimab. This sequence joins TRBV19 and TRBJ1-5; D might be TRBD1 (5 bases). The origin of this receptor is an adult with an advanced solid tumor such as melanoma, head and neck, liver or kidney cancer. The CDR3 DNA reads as TGTGCCAGTAGTATTTTGGGAGGGGGCAATCAGCCCCAGCATTTT. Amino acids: CASSILGGGNQPQHF.